This T cell receptor (beta chain) was found in a study of shared clonotypes between healthy human individuals. Study at large: Used for every donor were three CD4 naive, three CD4 memory, two CD8 naive and one CD8 memory plate. Study results and limitations: Four donors held 4.5% to 5% of naive CD4 clonotypes in common.

On this clone itself: Its antigen remains unidentified.

Measured with immunoSEQ multiplex PCR; TCRdb has only the in-frame clones, and not every one. In the table there are millions of clones, roughly 94% of which are singletons. Germline CDR1 is SGDLS and CDR2 is YYNGEE. CDR3 length: 14 residues. The V segment lost 2 bases and the J segment 7 bases; nucleotides outside the gene matches: 5. Recent vaccinations or acute infections were absent in the healthy HIV-negative adult donors. Sequencing input: naive CD4+ T cells sorted from blood. The subset here: CD45RA+ positively selected. The sequence derives from a man younger than 35 in good health. The V and J genes are TRBV9 and TRBJ1-4, with 7 nucleotides matching TRBD1. The CDR3 DNA sequence: TGTGCCAGCAGCGTCACAGGGGAAGGTGAAAAACTGTTTTTT. Its protein is CASSVTGEGEKLFF.